These 21 T cell receptor beta chains came from one sample sequenced in a study of vaccination and CD4 T cells after COVID-19. Treatment meaning: 10-day PBMC culture with coronavirus spike peptide pools or control peptides (ViraFEST assay). Their specific antigens are unknown. With the Oncomine TCR Beta short-read assay, DNA from cultured CD4+ T cells was sequenced. Using its own MiXCR run on the PCR reads, TCRdb lists one record per CDR3 protein. The sample lists 11,000 or so distinct CDR3 sequences, 44% occurring once. The source material was cultured CD4+ T cells from blood. All receptors come from a human donor with COVID-19.

The chain links TRBV27 to TRBJ2-2, with a possible D match to TRBD1 (5 bases). The V end lost 2 bases, the J end lost 4 bases, and 14 bases lay between the germline ends. Germline V CDR1 and CDR2: MNHEY, SMNVEV (reference sequence). CDR3 length equals 16 residues. Here the CDR3 DNA reads TGTGCCAGCAGTTTAGTTCAAGGGGCGCCCACCGGGGAGCTGTTTTTT. Its protein is CASSLVQGAPTGELFF.

The genes are TRBV5-4 and TRBJ1-2; no reliable D call. CDR3 length: 13 amino acids. Germline CDR1 SGHNT, CDR2 YYREEE (reference sequence). The germline V and J ends were trimmed by 7 bases and 2 bases, with 12 bases remaining between them. CDR3 protein: CASGEGVNYGYTF. The CDR3, as DNA: TGTGCCAGCGGAGAGGGAGTAAACTATGGCTACACCTTC.

The table lists this clonotype with a few counts. The V call is TRBV30, the J call TRBJ1-2, with TRBD1 identical over 7 bases. The CDR3 is 14 residues long. The V segment lost 4 bases and the J segment 3 bases; nucleotides outside the gene matches: 8. The V gene's germline CDR1 is GTSNPN and CDR2 SVGIG (reference sequence). The CDR3 here is CAWTQKTGYYGYTF. CDR3 DNA: TGTGCCTGGACCCAAAAGACAGGGTACTATGGCTACACCTTC.

This clonotype was counted a single time. The chain employs TRBV18 and TRBJ2-7; D unclear. Germline CDR1 KGHSH, CDR2 LQKENI. The CDR3 covers 13 residues. V was pared by 6 bases and J by 2 bases, with 11 bases between. The CDR3 loop reads CASSETQTYEQYF. The CDR3 DNA reads as TGTGCCAGCTCCGAGACCCAGACCTACGAGCAGTACTTC. Drawing the rest from reference TRBV18 and TRBJ2-7, the complete variable domain is NAGVMQNPRHLVRRRGQEARLRCSPMKGHSHVYWYRQLPEEGLKFMVYLQKENIIDESGMPKERFSAEFPKEGPSILRIQQVVRGDSAAYFCASSETQTYEQYFGPGTRLTVT.

The genes are TRBV9 and TRBJ1-6; 10 nucleotides line up with TRBD1. After removal of 5 bases from V and 10 bases from J, the junction contained 6 bases not matched to a gene. The germline CDR1 and CDR2 sequences are SGDLS and YYNGEE. The CDR3 consists of 14 residues. The CDR3, as DNA: TGTGCCAGCAGTGCGACAGGGGGCGGGTCACCCCTCCACTTT. Its translation: CASSATGGGSPLHF.

The chain combines TRBV7-2 with TRBJ2-7; D unclear. CDR1 and CDR2 (germline): SGHTA, FQGNSA. CDR3 length: 12 amino acids. With 5 bases removed from V and 2 bases from J, the gap between germline ends came to 7 bases. The CDR3 protein is CASSHPTYEQYF. Here the CDR3 DNA reads TGTGCCAGCAGCCACCCGACCTACGAGCAGTACTTC.

This clonotype was seen only once. The chain uses TRBV30 and TRBJ1-1, with D possibly matching TRBD1 (6 bases). Trimming pared 3 bases from V and 11 bases from J, leaving 19 bases between. The CDR3 loop spans 13 amino acids. Germline assignment: CDR1 GTSNPN and CDR2 SVGIG (reference sequence). This CDR3 is CAWRRGVRGSAFF. CDR3 DNA: TGTGCCTGGAGAAGGGGGGTCAGGGGAAGCGCTTTCTTT. Variable domain in full (rest from reference TRBV30 and TRBJ1-1): SQTIHQWPATLVQPVGSPLSLECTVEGTSNPNLYWYRQAAGRGLQLLFYSVGIGQISSEVPQNLSASRPQDRQFILSSKKLLLSDSGFYLCAWRRGVRGSAFFGQGTRLTVV.

Within the sample, this clonotype is large (0.1 to 1%). The rearrangement links TRBV10-2 to TRBJ1-2; D is unclear. Germline V gene sequence: CDR1 WSHSY, CDR2 SAAADI. With 2 bases removed from V and 3 bases from J, the gap between germline ends came to 4 bases. The CDR3 consists of 12 residues. CDR3 nucleotides: TGCGCCAGCAGTGAGAAGGACTATGGCTACACCTTC. It specifies CASSEKDYGYTF.

In its sample, this clonotype was seen a few times. The V and J genes are TRBV6-2 or TRBV6-3 and TRBJ1-3; no clear D. This CDR3 region has 14 residues. V lost 6 bases and J lost 2, with 11 bases in between. Germline lookup yields CDR1 MNHEY and CDR2 SVGEGT. The DNA of the CDR3 is TGTGCCAGCAGGTCCAAGTGGACTGGAAACACCATATATTTT. Protein product: CASRSKWTGNTIYF.

The chain links TRBV27 to TRBJ2-7; 8 bases are shared with TRBD1. J was trimmed by 10 bases and V by 5 bases; bases with no gene match: 10. The CDR3 covers 13 residues. Germline loops: CDR1 MNHEY, CDR2 SMNVEV (reference sequence). In nucleotides, the CDR3 is TGTGCCAGCAGTCCGAGACAGGGGACGGTACAGTACTTC. Amino acid sequence: CASSPRQGTVQYF.

The rearrangement uses TRBV7-3 and TRBJ2-7; D is possibly TRBD2 (5 bases). CDR1 is SGHTA, CDR2 FQGTGA, per germline. The CDR3 is 15 amino acids. V was cut by 0 bases and J by 3 bases, with 12 bases left in between. In nucleotides, the CDR3 is TGTGCCAGCAGCTTAACGGCGGACTTTTACTACGAGCAGTACTTC. Its translation: CASSLTADFYYEQYF. Supplemented by reference TRBV7-3 and TRBJ2-7, the full variable domain reads GAGVSQTPSNKVTEKGKYVELRCDPISGHTALYWYRQSLGQGPEFLIYFQGTGAADDSGLPNDRFFAVRPEGSVSTLKIQRTERGDSAVYLCASSLTADFYYEQYFGPGTRLTVT.

V gene TRBV10-3 combines with J gene TRBJ1-1; D perhaps matches TRBD1 (5 bases). Between the trimmed V and J ends, which lost 6 bases and 5 bases, there was a span of 7 bases. This CDR3 is built from 11 residues. Germline V gene sequence: CDR1 ENHRY, CDR2 SYGVKD. DNA of the CDR3: TGTGCCATCAGGGGGGAGACTGAAGCTTTCTTT. Translated: CAIRGETEAFF.

The V call is TRBV6-1, the J call TRBJ2-3; D unclear. The CDR3 consists of 16 residues. V was cut by 5 bases and J by 2 bases, with 17 bases left in between. Germline V gene data show CDR1 as MNHNS and CDR2 as SASEGT. The CDR3 region has the DNA TGTGCCAGCAGTAAGGCCCGTCAGGCCCTCACAGATACGCAGTATTTT. Translation gives CASSKARQALTDTQYF.

The chain links TRBV6-5 to TRBJ2-2; unclear D gene. This CDR3 has 13 amino acids. The germline gives CDR1 MNHEY, CDR2 SVGAGI. V lost 0 bases and J lost 7, with 6 bases in between. Here the CDR3 DNA reads TGTGCCAGCAGTTACTCGACTCGCGGGGAGCTGTTTTTT. Protein: CASSYSTRGELFF.

Only a few counts were recorded for this clonotype. The chain recombines TRBV5-1 with TRBJ1-6; 7 nucleotides align to TRBD1. J was trimmed by 10 bases and V by 4 bases; bases with no gene match: 11. The CDR3 consists of 15 residues. CDR1 SGHRS and CDR2 YFSETQ come from the germline V gene. This chain's CDR3 is CASSLEGTVQSPLHF. CDR3 in DNA: TGCGCCAGCAGCCTAGAAGGGACAGTTCAGTCACCCCTCCACTTT.

This clonotype was counted between two and nine times. This chain joins TRBV20-1 and TRBJ2-7; tentative D call: TRBD1 (6 bases). Germline V lookup: CDR1 DFQATT, CDR2 SNEGSKA (reference sequence). This CDR3 spans 12 amino acids. Deletions cut 5 bases from V and 6 bases from J, with 14 bases between. The CDR3 DNA follows: TGCAGTGCTGGGTCAGGGGCGGGCGAGCAGTACTTC. Its translation: CSAGSGAGEQYF.

This clonotype has a handful of counts. The chain couples TRBV28 to TRBJ1-1; TRBD1 aligns across 7 bases. With V trimmed by 3 bases and J by 11 bases, 6 bases remained unmatched. Germline V gene data show CDR1 as MDHEN and CDR2 as SYDVKM. The CDR3 has 12 amino acids. The CDR3 protein is CASSFRDRVAFF. Here the CDR3 DNA reads TGTGCCAGCAGTTTTCGAGACAGGGTGGCTTTCTTT. The entire variable domain, with the rest obtained from reference TRBV28 and TRBJ1-1, is as follows: DVKVTQSSRYLVKRTGEKVFLECVQDMDHENMFWYRQDPGLGLRLIYFSYDVKMKEKGDIPEGYSVSREKKERFSLILESASTNQTSMYLCASSFRDRVAFFGQGTRLTVV.

This rearrangement joins TRBV30 to TRBJ2-5, with D maybe TRBD2 (6 bases). With 5 bases removed from V and 4 bases from J, the gap between germline ends came to 17 bases. This CDR3 region has 14 residues. Germline V gene sequence: CDR1 GTSNPN, CDR2 SVGIG (reference sequence). The CDR3 DNA is TGTGCCTGGTCCAATGGGGGAGGATCAGAGACCCAGTACTTC. Its protein product is CAWSNGGGSETQYF.

This chain uses TRBV2 with TRBJ2-3; D uncertain. The CDR3 extends over 13 amino acids. Germline V gene lookup returns CDR1 SNHLY and CDR2 FYNNEI. Between the trimmed V and J ends, which lost 6 bases and 0 bases, there was a span of 7 bases. The CDR3 spells CASRGTSTDTQYF. The DNA for the CDR3 is TGTGCCAGCAGAGGTACTAGCACAGATACGCAGTATTTT.

CDR3 sequence (DNA): TGTGCCAGCCCCCCCCCGGCCGCTGGAAGCACCGGGGAGCTGTTTTTT. Its translation is CASPPPAAGSTGELFF. The rearrangement joins TRBV6-1 to TRBJ2-2; no clear D. This CDR3 is 16 amino acids long. The germline V and J ends were trimmed by 8 bases and 4 bases, with 20 bases remaining between them. CDR1 is MNHNS, CDR2 SASEGT, per germline.

This sequence joins TRBV20-1 and TRBJ2-5, with 13 bases aligning to TRBD2. With 3 bases clipped from V and 7 bases from J, the junction kept 2 bases outside the gene matches. Germline V lookup: CDR1 DFQATT, CDR2 SNEGSKA (reference sequence). This CDR3 has 13 amino acids. CDR3 DNA: TGCAGTGCTAGCCGACTAGCGGGGGGGACCCAGTACTTC. As protein: CSASRLAGGTQYF.